The present entry profiles one T cell receptor (beta chain) with its context. Its antigen remains unidentified. Germline V gives CDR1 SEHNR, CDR2 FQNEAQ (reference sequence). The CDR3 contains 16 residues. Losses at the gene ends were 5 bases for V and 4 bases for J; bases not matched to a gene: 8. Here immunoSEQ multiplex PCR was the method, and the copy in TCRdb shows in-frame clones only, minus some. The sample lists approximately 150,000 clones; 87% were seen once. This specimen belongs to a study of cytomegalovirus exposure and HLA in healthy donors. Whole-study findings and limits: Specific recognition of CMV antigens was confirmed in vitro for a few chains (all CMV-associated).

The V and J genes are TRBV7-9 and TRBJ2-3; TRBD2 aligns across 11 bases. This clonotype originated in a man aged 18 to 30 in good health and CMV-seropositive. Sequencing input: PBMCs. In DNA, the CDR3 is TGTGCCAGCAGCAGTAGCGGGGGGGCCAGTGCAGATACGCAGTATTTT. Encoded protein: CASSSSGGASADTQYF.